The 18 T cell receptor beta chains presented below share a single source sample, sequenced in a study of T cell responses to AZD1222 COVID-19 vaccine. The protocol was immunoSEQ multiplex PCR, while the TCRdb copy is restricted to in-frame clones and leaves out a portion. The sample lists roughly 180,000 clones; roughly nine tenths were seen once. The sample was peripheral blood, taken 28 days after the second AZD1222 dose. The receptors were sampled from an adult who received the AZD1222 COVID-19 vaccine.

This clone has only one observation. This chain joins TRBV9 and TRBJ1-2; the D is unclear. Germline CDR1 reads SGDLS; CDR2 reads YYNGEE. Trimming removed 0 bases from V and 5 bases from J, with 8 bases in between. The CDR3 has 13 residues. The CDR3 sequence: CASSVENRYGYTF. CDR3 DNA sequence: TGTGCCAGCAGCGTAGAAAACAGATATGGCTACACCTTC.

The V call is TRBV5-4, the J call TRBJ2-7; perhaps D is TRBD1 or TRBD2 (5 bases each). V gave up 0 bases and J gave up 3 bases, with 13 bases separating them. This CDR3 comprises 15 residues. Germline lookup yields CDR1 SGHNT and CDR2 YYREEE (reference sequence). The CDR3 nucleotides read TGTGCCAGCAGCTTGGCTGGCAGGGAGAACTACGAGCAGTACTTC. Translation: CASSLAGRENYEQYF.

The V call is TRBV7-9, the J call TRBJ2-5, with D possibly being TRBD1 (6 bases). Germline V CDR1 and CDR2: SEHNR, FQNEAQ (reference sequence). CDR3 length: 16 amino acids. V shed 0 bases and J shed 1 base, with 12 bases lying between them. CDR3 coding DNA: TGTGCCAGCAGCTTAGCTTGGACAGAGGTCCAAGAGACCCAGTACTTC. Encoded protein: CASSLAWTEVQETQYF. Full variable domain (rest looked up from reference TRBV7-9 and TRBJ2-5): DTGVSQNPRHKITKRGQNVTFRCDPISEHNRLYWYRQTLGQGPEFLTYFQNEAQLEKSRLLSDRFSAERPKGSFSTLEIQRTEQGDSAMYLCASSLAWTEVQETQYFGPGTRLLVL.

V usage is TRBV6-4 and J usage is TRBJ1-2, with 9 positions matching TRBD1. From germline, CDR1 is MRHNA and CDR2 SNTAGT. The trim removed 3 bases at V and 4 bases at J, leaving 3 bases unmatched. The CDR3 consists of 14 residues. The CDR3 here is CASSEQGQGYGYTF. CDR3 bases: TGTGCCAGCAGTGAACAGGGACAGGGCTATGGCTACACCTTC.

This chain joins TRBV4-3 and TRBJ1-5; D is uncertain. Trimming left V 2 bases short and J 1 base short, with 3 bases between. The CDR3 consists of 13 residues. Germline V gene data show CDR1 as LGHNA and CDR2 as YSLEER. The CDR3 DNA reads TGCGCCAGCAGCCAATGGAGCAATCAGCCCCAGCATTTT. It yields the protein CASSQWSNQPQHF.

CDR3 in amino acids: CASSQAQYGYTF. DNA of the CDR3: TGTGCCAGCAGCCAAGCTCAGTATGGCTACACCTTC. The V and J genes are TRBV3-1 (or the pseudogene TRBV3-2) and TRBJ1-2; no definite D call. With 1 base removed from V and 5 bases from J, the gap between germline ends came to 5 bases. The CDR3 has 12 residues. Germline V gene lookup returns CDR1 LGHDT and CDR2 YNNKEL (reference sequence).

J is TRBJ2-3 and V is TRBV6-5; 9 bases map to TRBD2. Germline loops: CDR1 MNHEY, CDR2 SVGAGI. Unmatched junction bases numbered 7, after V lost 8 bases and J lost 4 bases. The CDR3 contains 14 residues. CDR3 DNA: TGTGCCAGCCGGGCGGGAGGGGTGTCAGATACGCAGTATTTT. Translated: CASRAGGVSDTQYF.

This clone was observed a handful of times. The chain links TRBV7-2 to TRBJ1-6; D is ambiguous. Germline CDR1 SGHTA, CDR2 FQGNSA. This CDR3 contains 18 residues. The V gene lost 0 bases and the J gene lost 0 bases, with 12 bases spanning the gap. The CDR3 loop reads CASSLAGARSSYNSPLHF. The CDR3 bases are TGTGCCAGCAGCTTAGCGGGAGCCCGAAGCTCCTATAATTCACCCCTCCACTTT.

This chain connects TRBV9 to TRBJ2-1; TRBD2 matches at 7 bases. The CDR3 length is 17 residues. J gave up 4 bases and V 2 bases, and 12 bases lay outside the gene matches. Per the germline V gene, CDR1 is SGDLS and CDR2 is YYNGEE. The CDR3 region has the DNA TGTGCCAGCAGCGTCCTTTCCACTAGCGTCGGATACAATGAGCAGTTCTTC. It yields the protein CASSVLSTSVGYNEQFF.

The rearrangement links TRBV7-3 to TRBJ2-3; 12 bases fit TRBD2. The junction had 9 bases not matched to a gene; V was cut back by 4 bases and J by 4 bases. The CDR3 contains 17 residues. Germline V gene data show CDR1 as SGHTA and CDR2 as FQGTGA. The CDR3 DNA sequence: TGTGCCAGCAGCTCACCCAAGACTAGCGGGGGTGCAGATACGCAGTATTTT. This encodes CASSSPKTSGGADTQYF.

The chain is built from TRBV2 and TRBJ1-5; no clear D gene. The V end lost 7 bases, the J end lost 0 bases, and 4 bases lay between the germline ends. The germline V gene encodes CDR1 SNHLY and CDR2 FYNNEI. The CDR3 runs 12 residues. CDR3 sequence (DNA): TGTGCCAGCAAATATAGCAATCAGCCCCAGCATTTT. Translation: CASKYSNQPQHF.

The chain uses TRBV3-1 (or the pseudogene TRBV3-2) and TRBJ1-1, with 7 bases matching TRBD1. The CDR3 consists of 13 residues. Germline V gives CDR1 LGHDT, CDR2 YNNKEL (reference sequence). Trimming removed 1 base from V and 7 bases from J; junction bases left unmatched: 3. CDR3 sequence reads: CASSQGHRGEAFF. CDR3 nucleotides: TGTGCCAGCAGCCAAGGTCACAGGGGTGAAGCTTTCTTT.

The chain links TRBV19 to TRBJ2-4; TRBD2 matches at 9 bases. Germline V CDR1 and CDR2: LNHDA, SQIVND (reference sequence). The ends lost 3 bases at V and 1 base at J; junction bases unmatched: 4. This CDR3 has 16 amino acids. CDR3: CASSIPAGGAKNIQYF. The CDR3 nucleotides are TGTGCCAGTAGTATCCCGGCGGGAGGGGCCAAAAACATTCAGTACTTC.

V gene TRBV2 combines with J gene TRBJ2-4; 8 bases agree with TRBD1. The CDR3 has 12 amino acids. Losses at the gene ends were 6 bases for V and 6 bases for J; bases not matched to a gene: 1. The germline gives CDR1 SNHLY, CDR2 FYNNEI. The CDR3, as DNA: TGTGCCAGCAGCGGACAGGGAAACATTCAGTACTTC. It encodes CASSGQGNIQYF.

This clone was recorded once. The chain employs TRBV15 and TRBJ1-5; D is unresolved. The germline V gene encodes CDR1 LNHNV and CDR2 YYDKDF (reference sequence). The CDR3 totals 14 residues. Trimming removed 4 bases from V and 0 bases from J, with 7 bases in between. This CDR3 is CATSNQYSNQPQHF. The CDR3 DNA reads as TGTGCCACCAGCAATCAGTATAGCAATCAGCCCCAGCATTTT.

This chain joins TRBV28 and TRBJ1-2; TRBD1 matches 9 bases. Germline CDR1 is MDHEN and CDR2 is SYDVKM. V gave up 4 bases and J gave up 7 bases; unmatched junction bases: 10. The CDR3 runs to 15 residues. The CDR3 sequence: CASSSPPGQGRGYTF. The CDR3 coding sequence is TGTGCCAGCAGTTCCCCCCCGGGACAGGGACGTGGCTACACCTTC.

The chain joins TRBV6-1 to TRBJ2-6, with 9 bases fitting TRBD1. The V segment lost 4 bases and the J segment 4 bases; nucleotides outside the gene matches: 11. Per the germline V gene, CDR1 is MNHNS and CDR2 is SASEGT. This CDR3 comprises 18 residues. CDR3 in DNA: TGTGCCAGCAGTGGGGGACAGGGAACCTTCTCCGGGGCCAACGTCCTGACTTTC. The encoded protein is CASSGGQGTFSGANVLTF.

The gene calls are TRBV6-5 and TRBJ2-7, with D unclear. The germline gives CDR1 MNHEY, CDR2 SVGAGI. The V and J ends lost 6 bases and 2 bases respectively, with 11 bases between them. This CDR3 is 13 amino acids long. In DNA form, the CDR3 reads TGTGCCAGCAGAAGACCCACGGCCTACGAGCAGTACTTC. This gives the protein CASRRPTAYEQYF.